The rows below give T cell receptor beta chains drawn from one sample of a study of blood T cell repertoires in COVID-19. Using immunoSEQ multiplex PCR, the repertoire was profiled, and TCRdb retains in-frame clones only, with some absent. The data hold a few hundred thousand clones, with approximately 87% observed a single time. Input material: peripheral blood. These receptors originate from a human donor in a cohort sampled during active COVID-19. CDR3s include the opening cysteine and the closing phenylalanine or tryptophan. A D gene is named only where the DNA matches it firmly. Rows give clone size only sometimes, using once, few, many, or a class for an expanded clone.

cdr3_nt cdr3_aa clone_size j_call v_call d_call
TGCGCCAGCAGCCAAGAACACAACCCACCCGGGGAGCTGTTTTTT CASSQEHNPPGELFF few TRBJ2-2 TRBV4-3 NA
TGTGCCAGCAGGACCGAAGGGGACAGCTCTGGAAACACCATATATTTT CASRTEGDSSGNTIYF NA TRBJ1-3 TRBV28 TRBD1
TGTGCCGGAGGGACTAGCGCCAACACCGGGGAGCTGTTTTTT CAGGTSANTGELFF NA TRBJ2-2 TRBV6-5 TRBD2
TGTGCCAGCAGCTCCCCGGGACAGGGAACTTGGCAGTTCTTC CASSSPGQGTWQFF NA TRBJ2-1 TRBV5-4 TRBD1
TGTGCCAGCTCACCGAGCAAATCGAACACCGGGGAGCTGTTTTTT CASSPSKSNTGELFF few TRBJ2-2 TRBV18 NA
TGCGCCAGCAGCGGAACCGGGACAGGGTTGTCCGAGCAGTACTTC CASSGTGTGLSEQYF NA TRBJ2-7 TRBV5-1 TRBD1
TGCAGCGTTGACTCCGGGGCCAACGTCCTGACTTTC CSVDSGANVLTF many TRBJ2-6 TRBV29-1 NA
TGTGCCAGTAGTCTTCCTAGCGGGGTCAGCACAGATACGCAGTATTTT CASSLPSGVSTDTQYF NA TRBJ2-3 TRBV19 TRBD2
TGTGCCAGCAGCCTAGGAGCGGGAGGTACCTACGAGCAGTACTTC CASSLGAGGTYEQYF once TRBJ2-7 TRBV7-3 TRBD2
TGTGCCAGCAGCCCCAGGGGGCTAGGTTCGTACGAGCAGTACTTC CASSPRGLGSYEQYF few TRBJ2-7 TRBV7-8 TRBD1
TGTGCCACCCAGGGGACTAGCGGTGAAGAGACCCAGTACTTC CATQGTSGEETQYF few TRBJ2-5 TRBV15 TRBD2
TGCGCCAGCAGTGAGTCGGCGGGGGGAGAATACAATGAGCAGTTCTTC CASSESAGGEYNEQFF NA TRBJ2-1 TRBV10-1 TRBD2
TGTGCCAGCAGCTTAGAGGGGACTGTCTATGGCTACACCTTC CASSLEGTVYGYTF NA TRBJ1-2 TRBV7-2 NA
TGTGCCAGCAGCCCTAGGCCGGGAGTCGCATACGAGCAGTACTTC CASSPRPGVAYEQYF NA TRBJ2-7 TRBV9 NA
TGTGCCAGCAGCTTGGGGAGGGCATTATCTGGGGCCAACGTCCTGACTTTC CASSLGRALSGANVLTF NA TRBJ2-6 TRBV5-4 NA
TGTGCCAGCAGCTTAGGGGAGACATGGAGGTCCTATAATTCACCCCTCCACTTT CASSLGETWRSYNSPLHF NA TRBJ1-6 TRBV7-9 NA
TGTGCCAGCAGAGAAAACCGGGACAGGGGCTCTGGGGAGCTGTTTTTT CASRENRDRGSGELFF NA TRBJ2-2 TRBV6-1 TRBD1
TGTGCCAGCAGCCCGGGGGGGGCGAACACTGAAGCTTTCTTT CASSPGGANTEAFF NA TRBJ1-1 TRBV13 NA
TGTGCCAGCTCGCCAAGACAGCGAGAGGAGCAGTACTTC CASSPRQREEQYF NA TRBJ2-7 TRBV18 NA
TGTGCCAGCAGCCCTGAACCCGCGGTGCGAGGCACTGAAGCTTTCTTT CASSPEPAVRGTEAFF NA TRBJ1-1 TRBV5-4 NA
TGTGCTAGCAAGGAGGGGCTATATACCGGGGAGCTGTTTTTT CASKEGLYTGELFF NA TRBJ2-2 TRBV19 NA
TGTGCCAGCAGTGGTCGAGGCGTTTGGGCTGAAGCTTTCTTT CASSGRGVWAEAFF NA TRBJ1-1 TRBV2 NA
TGTGCCAGCAGCCTCCCGGGGTGGGTCGTCGCTTTCTTT CASSLPGWVVAFF NA TRBJ1-1 TRBV6-5 NA
TGTGCCAGTGGACACAGGGTGCGCAATCAGCCCCAGCATTTT CASGHRVRNQPQHF NA TRBJ1-5 TRBV19 NA
TGTGCCAGCAGCTTAGCCCGGGCGGGGACAGGACCCTACGAGCAGTACTTC CASSLARAGTGPYEQYF NA TRBJ2-7 TRBV7-2 TRBD1
TGTGCCAGCAGCCCGTGGAAGCTAGCGGGAGGGGAGACCCAGTACTTC CASSPWKLAGGETQYF NA TRBJ2-5 TRBV3-1/TRBV3-2 TRBD2
TGCAGCGCCCGTTTCCGGGGGGGCAAGAATGAAAAACTGTTTTTT CSARFRGGKNEKLFF NA TRBJ1-4 TRBV29-1 NA
TGTGCCAGCACCTTGGGGGGTGCGGGGACCGGGGAGCTGTTTTTT CASTLGGAGTGELFF NA TRBJ2-2 TRBV5-4 NA
TGCGCCAGCAGCCCCCACATACAAGAGACCCAGTACTTC CASSPHIQETQYF NA TRBJ2-5 TRBV4-3 NA
TGCAGCGTTGTATTCGAACCGGGATACAATGAGCAGTTCTTC CSVVFEPGYNEQFF NA TRBJ2-1 TRBV29-1 NA
TGCGCCAGCAGCTGGACTAGCGGGGGTTTAGGGGATACGCAGTATTTT CASSWTSGGLGDTQYF NA TRBJ2-3 TRBV5-1 TRBD2
TGTGCCAGCAGCTTGGGCAGGGGTCATTCACCCCTCCACTTT CASSLGRGHSPLHF NA TRBJ1-6 TRBV7-9 NA
TGTGCCAGCAGTGCGGTGCGAGTAGGGGTTGGGAACACCGGGGAGCTGTTTTTT CASSAVRVGVGNTGELFF NA TRBJ2-2 TRBV2 NA
TGTGCCAGCAGCTGGGACAAATACGAGCAGTACTTC CASSWDKYEQYF NA TRBJ2-7 TRBV7-2 NA
TGTGCCAGCAGGGTGGACAGGGCTACCTACGAGCAGTACTTC CASRVDRATYEQYF NA TRBJ2-7 TRBV6-6 TRBD1
TGTGCCAGCAGCCAAGCAGGGACTAACTATGGCTACACCTTC CASSQAGTNYGYTF NA TRBJ1-2 TRBV3-1/TRBV3-2 NA
TGTGCCAGCAGTCAGCTCGACAGGAACAATCAGCCCCAGCATTTT CASSQLDRNNQPQHF NA TRBJ1-5 TRBV5-5 NA
TGTGCCAGCAGCGTAGGTGGCAGGGCCTTAGGGGAGCAGTTCTTC CASSVGGRALGEQFF NA TRBJ2-1 TRBV9 NA
TGTGCCACCTCAGGTATTGCCTACGAGCAGTACTTC CATSGIAYEQYF NA TRBJ2-7 TRBV28 NA
TGTGCCAGCAGGACCAGGGAACTAGCCGGGCCGGGCTCCTACGAGCAGTACTTC CASRTRELAGPGSYEQYF NA TRBJ2-7 TRBV4-2 NA
TGTGCCAGCAGCCAATCCCATCCAGCGGGAAGGTACAATGAGCAGTTCTTC CASSQSHPAGRYNEQFF NA TRBJ2-1 TRBV16 TRBD2
TGTGCCAGCAGCCGGGAGTTGGTTGAGCCCCAGCATTTT CASSRELVEPQHF NA TRBJ1-5 TRBV6-6 NA
TGTGCCAGTAGTAAGACAGCATACAATGAGCAGTTCTTC CASSKTAYNEQFF many TRBJ2-1 TRBV19 NA
TGTGCCAGCAGCTTCGCAGATACGCAGTATTTT CASSFADTQYF few TRBJ2-3 TRBV7-2 NA
TGTGCCAGCAGCGGTACCAGGGTTAGCAATCAGCCCCAGCATTTT CASSGTRVSNQPQHF NA TRBJ1-5 TRBV6-5 NA
TGTGCCAGCAGTTACCCCACTAGCGGGGGGAGGGAGACCCAGTACTTC CASSYPTSGGRETQYF NA TRBJ2-5 TRBV6-2/TRBV6-3 TRBD2
TGTGCCAGCTCACCCTTGGACAGCATGAACACTGAAGCTTTCTTT CASSPLDSMNTEAFF NA TRBJ1-1 TRBV18 NA
TGTGCCAGCAGTATTGCGGGGGGAAGCAATGAGCAGTTCTTC CASSIAGGSNEQFF NA TRBJ2-1 TRBV6-5 TRBD2
TGTGCCAGCAGTCAGGAAAGGAATCAGCCCCAGCATTTT CASSQERNQPQHF NA TRBJ1-5 TRBV2 NA
TGCGCCAGCAGCTTGGAGCCCCAGGGGTGGGAGACCCAGTACTTC CASSLEPQGWETQYF few TRBJ2-5 TRBV5-1 NA
TGTGCCAGCAGCTTAGCGGGTGGAAACACCATATATTTT CASSLAGGNTIYF NA TRBJ1-3 TRBV11-2 NA
TGTGCTAGTGGTTTGACGGACAGGGCAGGGGAGACCCAGTACTTC CASGLTDRAGETQYF once TRBJ2-5 TRBV12-5 TRBD1
TGCGCCAGCAGCTCCGGGACAGGGGGCTTCACCACTGAAGCTTTCTTT CASSSGTGGFTTEAFF NA TRBJ1-1 TRBV5-1 TRBD1
TGTGCCAGCAGTTTTTCAGAAGCCAAAAACATTCAGTACTTC CASSFSEAKNIQYF medium-sized TRBJ2-4 TRBV7-9 NA
TGTGCCAGCAGCTTAGAGGACAGGGTCTTTACGCAGTATTTT CASSLEDRVFTQYF NA TRBJ2-3 TRBV13 TRBD1
TGTGCCAGCAGCCGGACTTTCAATGAGCAGTTCTTC CASSRTFNEQFF NA TRBJ2-1 TRBV14 NA
TGTGCCAGCAGCCCAGGGACTAGCGGATACACCGGGGAGCTGTTTTTT CASSPGTSGYTGELFF NA TRBJ2-2 TRBV2 TRBD2
TGTGCCAGCAGCCAAGATCACGGGGGGCCGAGCACAGATACGCAGTATTTT CASSQDHGGPSTDTQYF NA TRBJ2-3 TRBV3-1/TRBV3-2 NA
TGTGCCAGCAGACACAGGGGGTACAATGAGCAGTTCTTC CASRHRGYNEQFF NA TRBJ2-1 TRBV6-5 TRBD1